The next 17 T cell receptor beta chains were all read from a single sample in a study of blood T cell repertoires in COVID-19. The assay was immunoSEQ multiplex PCR, and TCRdb's table has in-frame clones only and misses some. The sample lists about 310,000 clones, nearly 90% seen once, with 0.8% to 1.3% in the top ten. Sequenced input: peripheral blood. These receptors all come from a woman in her 40s with COVID-19, enrolled during active disease.

V and J are TRBV7-9 and TRBJ2-1, with 9 bases lining up with TRBD2. This CDR3 contains 17 residues. The germline gives CDR1 SEHNR, CDR2 FQNEAQ (reference sequence). Trimming at V came to 1 base and at J to 3 bases, leaving 7 bases not matched to a gene. CDR3 nucleotide sequence: TGTGCCAGCAGCTTAGAACGGCTAGCGGGAAACTACAATGAGCAGTTCTTC. Protein product: CASSLERLAGNYNEQFF.

This chain joins TRBV28 and TRBJ2-5, with TRBD2 matching over 9 bases. Germline V gene data show CDR1 as MDHEN and CDR2 as SYDVKM. The CDR3 runs to 13 residues. V was pared by 6 bases and J by 5 bases, with 4 bases of the junction left unmatched. CDR3 sequence reads: CASSSGGPETQYF. CDR3 DNA sequence: TGTGCCAGCAGCAGCGGGGGGCCGGAGACCCAGTACTTC. The full variable domain, rest sourced from reference TRBV28 and TRBJ2-5, is DVKVTQSSRYLVKRTGEKVFLECVQDMDHENMFWYRQDPGLGLRLIYFSYDVKMKEKGDIPEGYSVSREKKERFSLILESASTNQTSMYLCASSSGGPETQYFGPGTRLLVL.

The chain has TRBV27 and TRBJ2-6, with D perhaps matching TRBD1 (5 bases). V gave up 5 bases and J gave up 4 bases, with 12 bases separating them. The CDR3 is made up of 15 amino acids. Germline CDR1 MNHEY, CDR2 SMNVEV (reference sequence). The CDR3 bases are TGTGCCAGCAGTCCTAGGGGTTGGGGGGCCAACGTCCTGACTTTC. As protein: CASSPRGWGANVLTF.

This clone came up once. V usage is TRBV7-9 and J usage is TRBJ2-7; 7 bases align to TRBD1. This CDR3 has 14 amino acids. Germline loops: CDR1 SEHNR, CDR2 FQNEAQ (reference sequence). Trimming cost V 5 bases and J 0 bases; bases outside gene matches: 4. The CDR3 reads CASSPRDSSYEQYF. The CDR3, as DNA: TGTGCCAGCAGCCCTCGGGACAGCTCCTACGAGCAGTACTTC. The whole variable domain, remainder taken from reference TRBV7-9 and TRBJ2-7, is DTGVSQNPRHKITKRGQNVTFRCDPISEHNRLYWYRQTLGQGPEFLTYFQNEAQLEKSRLLSDRFSAERPKGSFSTLEIQRTEQGDSAMYLCASSPRDSSYEQYFGPGTRLTVT.

The chain links TRBV2 to TRBJ1-2; D is undetermined. Trimming left V 5 bases short and J 2 bases short, with 9 bases between. Germline CDR1 reads SNHLY; CDR2 reads FYNNEI. The CDR3 runs 13 residues. The CDR3 loop is CASSRGSNYGYTF. CDR3 DNA sequence: TGTGCCAGCAGTCGGGGATCAAACTATGGCTACACCTTC.

V and J are TRBV27 and TRBJ1-6; D may be TRBD1 (6 bases). Trimming pared 7 bases from V and 3 bases from J, leaving 13 bases between. The CDR3 consists of 15 residues. Per germline, CDR1 MNHEY and CDR2 SMNVEV (reference sequence). CDR3 in amino acids: CASNRAPYYNSPLHF. The CDR3 nucleotides read TGTGCCAGCAACAGGGCGCCCTACTATAATTCACCCCTCCACTTT.

This clone was counted at least ten times. This CDR3 is CASSPPSGRGNYGYTF. The CDR3 coding sequence is TGTGCCAGCAGCCCGCCCTCAGGGAGGGGCAACTATGGCTACACCTTC. The chain couples TRBV7-9 to TRBJ1-2, with D perhaps TRBD1 (5 bases). Trimming removed 5 bases from V and 2 bases from J, with 18 bases in between. CDR1 and CDR2 from the germline V gene are SEHNR and FQNEAQ (reference sequence). The CDR3 has 16 residues.

This clone was found a few times. V and J are TRBV6-4 and TRBJ1-1; D may be TRBD1 (6 bases). Trimming took 1 base from V and 1 from J, leaving 13 bases between them. The CDR3 runs 16 residues. Germline V gene sequence: CDR1 MRHNA, CDR2 SNTAGT. The CDR3 sequence: CASSDFSGHQNTEAFF. The DNA for the CDR3 is TGTGCCAGCAGTGACTTCTCGGGACACCAGAACACTGAAGCTTTCTTT.

J is TRBJ2-7 and V is TRBV19; 13 bases fit TRBD2. Germline CDR1 and CDR2: LNHDA and SQIVND (reference sequence). The CDR3 length is 15 residues. Unmatched junction bases numbered 4, after V lost 7 bases and J lost 1 base. CDR3 sequence (DNA): TGTGCCAGTAACCGGGGACTAGCGGGATCCTACGAGCAGTACTTC. This encodes CASNRGLAGSYEQYF. The full variable domain, with the rest looked up from reference TRBV19 and TRBJ2-7, is DGGITQSPKYLFRKEGQNVTLSCEQNLNHDAMYWYRQDPGQGLRLIYYSQIVNDFQKGDIAEGYSVSREKKESFPLTVTSAQKNPTAFYLCASNRGLAGSYEQYFGPGTRLTVT.

The CDR3 protein is CASSLVAGATYEQYF. The CDR3 region has the DNA TGTGCCAGCAGCTTAGTGGCGGGGGCTACCTACGAGCAGTACTTC. The chain joins TRBV11-2 to TRBJ2-7; perhaps TRBD2 as D (7 bases). This CDR3 spans 15 amino acids. CDR1 and CDR2 (germline): SGHAT, FQNNGV. Deletions cut 1 base from V and 2 bases from J, with 12 bases between.

The chain joins TRBV24-1 to TRBJ2-5, with 9 nucleotides matching TRBD1. There are 15 residues in the CDR3. V lost 3 bases, J lost 4 bases, and 5 bases stayed unmatched. Germline CDR1 KGHDR, CDR2 SFDVKD. In nucleotides, the CDR3 is TGTGCCACCAGTGATGGACAGGGGAGAGGAGAGACCCAGTACTTC. The encoded protein is CATSDGQGRGETQYF.

The chain employs TRBV19 and TRBJ2-2; TRBD1 aligns across 11 bases. This CDR3 is 16 amino acids long. Trimming at V came to 2 bases and at J to 2 bases, leaving 1 base not matched to a gene. Looked up from germline, CDR1 is LNHDA and CDR2 is SQIVND (reference sequence). The CDR3, as DNA: TGTGCCAGTAGTATAAGGACAGGGGGCAACACCGGGGAGCTGTTTTTT. Protein product: CASSIRTGGNTGELFF.

This chain uses TRBV19 with TRBJ2-2, with TRBD2 matching over 10 bases. The CDR3 runs to 20 residues. CDR1 and CDR2 from the germline V gene are LNHDA and SQIVND (reference sequence). The V segment lost 3 bases and the J segment 1 base; nucleotides outside the gene matches: 14. This CDR3 is CASSMTRLAGAIRNTGELFF. The CDR3 DNA is TGTGCCAGTAGTATGACCCGGCTAGCGGGGGCTATTAGGAACACCGGGGAGCTGTTTTTT.

V and J are TRBV9 and TRBJ2-1; perhaps TRBD2 as D (5 bases). Germline CDR1 is SGDLS and CDR2 is YYNGEE. Deletions cut 2 bases from V and 2 bases from J, with 11 bases between. The CDR3 has 15 residues. CDR3 loop: CASSVGREPYNEQFF. The CDR3 DNA follows: TGTGCCAGCAGCGTGGGCCGGGAACCCTACAATGAGCAGTTCTTC.

The V gene is TRBV11-2, the J gene TRBJ2-1; TRBD1 might be the D (7 bases). The CDR3 spans 16 residues. The germline V gene encodes CDR1 SGHAT and CDR2 FQNNGV. Trimming pared 1 base from V and 7 bases from J, leaving 17 bases between. This chain's CDR3 is CASSLGGPGGWNEQFF. CDR3 sequence (DNA): TGTGCCAGCAGCTTAGGTGGCCCAGGGGGGTGGAATGAGCAGTTCTTC.

The chain couples TRBV6-1 to TRBJ2-3; 9 bases align to TRBD2. Looked up from germline, CDR1 is MNHNS and CDR2 is SASEGT. J gave up 2 bases and V 1 base, and 4 bases lay outside the gene matches. The length of the CDR3 is 16 residues. CDR3 sequence (DNA): TGTGCCAGCAGTGAAGTCCTAGCGGGGCTCACAGATACGCAGTATTTT. Amino acids: CASSEVLAGLTDTQYF.

The chain is built from TRBV18 and TRBJ2-1, with 8 bases matching TRBD2. There are 17 residues in the CDR3. The germline gives CDR1 KGHSH, CDR2 LQKENI. V dropped 4 bases and J dropped 4; count of bases not matched to a gene: 12. CDR3 protein: CASSQSRSGTFYNEQFF. In DNA, the CDR3 is TGTGCCAGCTCACAATCGCGTAGCGGGACCTTTTACAATGAGCAGTTCTTC. The whole variable domain, remainder taken from reference TRBV18 and TRBJ2-1, is NAGVMQNPRHLVRRRGQEARLRCSPMKGHSHVYWYRQLPEEGLKFMVYLQKENIIDESGMPKERFSAEFPKEGPSILRIQQVVRGDSAAYFCASSQSRSGTFYNEQFFGPGTRLTVL.